The 28 T cell receptor beta chains in this list originate from one sample, sequenced in a study of cytomegalovirus exposure and HLA in healthy donors. The PCR contained 60 Vbeta and 13 Jbeta primers. The repertoire was sequenced with immunoSEQ multiplex PCR; TCRdb's copy has only in-frame clones and lacks some. The table has around 150,000 clones, around 80% seen once. The sequencing sample was made of PBMCs. These receptors originate from a man aged 25 to 45 in good health.

This clone was counted between two and nine times. The chain links TRBV19 to TRBJ2-5; 11 bases match TRBD2. The CDR3 length is 15 residues. Germline V CDR1 and CDR2: LNHDA, SQIVND (reference sequence). Trimming cost V 6 bases and J 4 bases; bases outside gene matches: 7. The CDR3 DNA is TGTGCCAGTAGCTCCACTAGCGGGAGTTTAGAGACCCAGTACTTC. Translating it yields CASSSTSGSLETQYF.

V gene TRBV19 combines with J gene TRBJ1-5; a possible D gene is TRBD1 (6 bases). This CDR3 has 15 residues. Trimming removed 5 bases at V and 6 bases at J, with 17 bases between. Germline assignment: CDR1 LNHDA and CDR2 SQIVND (reference sequence). The DNA for the CDR3 is TGTGCCAGTAGTCTCGGGGCAGGGGCGGCTCAGCCCCAGCATTTT. Its protein product is CASSLGAGAAQPQHF. Full variable domain (outside the CDR3, taken from reference TRBV19 and TRBJ1-5): DGGITQSPKYLFRKEGQNVTLSCEQNLNHDAMYWYRQDPGQGLRLIYYSQIVNDFQKGDIAEGYSVSREKKESFPLTVTSAQKNPTAFYLCASSLGAGAAQPQHFGDGTRLSIL.

This rearrangement joins TRBV27 to TRBJ2-1; 7 nucleotides align to TRBD1. Trimming at V came to 5 bases and at J to 7 bases, leaving 11 bases not matched to a gene. Germline assignment: CDR1 MNHEY and CDR2 SMNVEV (reference sequence). The CDR3 extends over 15 amino acids. CDR3 DNA: TGTGCCAGCAGTACTACGACAGGGTATGGAAATGAGCAGTTCTTC. It is translated as CASSTTTGYGNEQFF.

The chain is built from TRBV7-3 and TRBJ2-1; 12 bases fit TRBD2. Germline CDR1 reads SGHTA; CDR2 reads FQGTGA. The CDR3 covers 14 residues. Losses at the gene ends were 5 bases for V and 10 bases for J; bases not matched to a gene: 6. The CDR3 spells CASSPTGLAGEQFF. The CDR3 nucleotides are TGTGCCAGCAGCCCCACGGGACTAGCGGGCGAGCAGTTCTTC. Supplemented by reference TRBV7-3 and TRBJ2-1, the full variable domain reads GAGVSQTPSNKVTEKGKYVELRCDPISGHTALYWYRQSLGQGPEFLIYFQGTGAADDSGLPNDRFFAVRPEGSVSTLKIQRTERGDSAVYLCASSPTGLAGEQFFGPGTRLTVL.

J is TRBJ1-2 and V is TRBV29-1, with a tentative D call TRBD1 (5 bases). Germline V lookup: CDR1 SQVTM, CDR2 ANQGSEA. Trimming pared 1 base from V and 2 bases from J, leaving 11 bases between. The CDR3 runs 14 residues. The CDR3 bases are TGCAGCGTTGAAGGCAGCCAGGGAAACTATGGCTACACCTTC. It encodes CSVEGSQGNYGYTF.

This clone occurred a few times. This sequence joins TRBV30 and TRBJ2-7, with D perhaps TRBD2 (6 bases). The V end lost 0 bases, the J end lost 0 bases, and 18 bases lay between the germline ends. Looked up from germline, CDR1 is GTSNPN and CDR2 is SVGIG (reference sequence). The CDR3 is 17 residues long. The CDR3 spells CAWSVLPSRGYSYEQYF. DNA of the CDR3: TGTGCCTGGAGTGTATTGCCCTCGCGGGGCTACTCCTACGAGCAGTACTTC.

This clone was counted a few times. This chain uses TRBV6-6 with TRBJ2-1; 9 positions match TRBD2. Germline lookup yields CDR1 MNHNY and CDR2 SVGAGI (reference sequence). This CDR3 has 15 residues. Germline trimming cut 5 bases from V and 9 bases from J; bases unmatched to any gene: 11. The CDR3 DNA reads TGTGCCAGCAGTCCCCCTTCTAGCGGGATCGGTGAGCAGTTCTTC. Translation gives CASSPPSSGIGEQFF.

The CDR3 sequence is CASSQDRPEQFF. As DNA, the CDR3 is TGTGCCAGCAGCCAAGACAGGCCCGAGCAGTTCTTC. The V gene is TRBV14, the J gene TRBJ2-1; D remains ambiguous. This CDR3 region has 12 residues. Germline V gene lookup returns CDR1 SGHDN and CDR2 FVKESK. Trimming stripped 0 bases from V and 10 bases from J, with 7 bases between.

V and J are TRBV20-1 and TRBJ1-2; unclear D gene. Germline-derived CDR1 and CDR2 are DFQATT and SNEGSKA (reference sequence). The CDR3 is made up of 9 amino acids. Trimming pared 6 bases from V and 4 bases from J, leaving 3 bases between. The CDR3 here is CSALYGYTF. The CDR3 DNA sequence: TGCAGTGCCCTCTATGGCTACACCTTC.

This rearrangement joins TRBV5-1 to TRBJ2-5; 7 bases line up with TRBD1. After removal of 1 base from V and 4 bases from J, the junction contained 7 bases not matched to a gene. The CDR3 is 15 amino acids. The germline V gene encodes CDR1 SGHRS and CDR2 YFSETQ. CDR3 amino acids: CASSLRQGEGETQYF. The CDR3 nucleotides read TGCGCCAGCAGCTTGAGACAGGGAGAGGGAGAGACCCAGTACTTC.

This sequence joins TRBV7-6 and TRBJ1-2, with D perhaps matching TRBD1 (6 bases). The CDR3 contains 16 residues. V lost 1 base, J lost 5 bases, and 17 bases lay in between. The germline V gene has CDR1 SGHVS and CDR2 FNYEAQ. The CDR3 here is CASSLEWHDQGYGYTF. The CDR3 nucleotides read TGTGCCAGCAGCTTAGAGTGGCACGACCAGGGGTATGGCTACACCTTC.

The gene calls are TRBV2 and TRBJ1-5; possibly TRBD1 for D (6 bases). Trimming removed 6 bases at V and 1 base at J, with 10 bases between. The CDR3 totals 14 residues. Germline V gene lookup returns CDR1 SNHLY and CDR2 FYNNEI. The CDR3 region is CASRGGLSNQPQHF. CDR3 coding DNA: TGTGCCAGCAGGGGGGGGCTGAGCAATCAGCCCCAGCATTTT.

This clone showed up just a few times. This sequence joins TRBV27 and TRBJ2-2; D possibly corresponds to TRBD2 (7 bases). There are 16 residues in the CDR3. Trimming pared 6 bases from V and 2 bases from J, leaving 16 bases between. Germline CDR1 MNHEY, CDR2 SMNVEV (reference sequence). CDR3 protein: CASRAEGGVNTGELFF. CDR3 nucleotides: TGTGCCAGCAGGGCAGAGGGGGGGGTTAACACCGGGGAGCTGTTTTTT.

The V gene is TRBV15, the J gene TRBJ2-3; D perhaps matches TRBD1 (6 bases). This CDR3 has 17 amino acids. CDR1 is LNHNV and CDR2 is YYDKDF in the germline V gene (reference sequence). Trimming left V 0 bases short and J 4 bases short, with 17 bases between. CDR3 region: CATSRDLRGSRADTQYF. CDR3 nucleotides: TGTGCCACCAGCAGAGATTTAAGGGGGTCAAGGGCAGATACGCAGTATTTT.

V gene TRBV14 combines with J gene TRBJ2-1; 8 bases match TRBD2. The CDR3 consists of 16 residues. V lost 1 base and J lost 6; bases outside the gene matches: 8. From germline, CDR1 is SGHDN and CDR2 FVKESK. For the CDR3, the DNA is TGTGCCAGCAGCCAAGTTAGAGTAGCGGGAAGCAATGAGCAGTTCTTC. Translating it yields CASSQVRVAGSNEQFF.

The V call is TRBV10-2, the J call TRBJ2-3, with a weak D call TRBD2 (7 bases). With 9 bases removed from V and 8 bases from J, the gap between germline ends came to 21 bases. Germline V gene lookup returns CDR1 WSHSY and CDR2 SAAADI. This CDR3 has 14 residues. The CDR3 sequence: CASSLSGGAGTQYF. The CDR3 nucleotides read TGCGCCAGTTCGTTGTCGGGGGGCGCGGGTACGCAGTATTTT.

In this sample, this clone turned up a few times. The V gene is TRBV27, the J gene TRBJ2-7; maybe TRBD1 (6 bases). The CDR3 has 14 residues. Germline V lookup: CDR1 MNHEY, CDR2 SMNVEV (reference sequence). V shed 4 bases and J shed 3 bases, with 13 bases lying between them. Written as DNA, the CDR3 is TGTGCCAGCAGTTCGACAGGAACAGACTACGAGCAGTACTTC. Protein product: CASSSTGTDYEQYF.

The chain links TRBV19 to TRBJ2-3, with unresolved D. The germline V gene has CDR1 LNHDA and CDR2 SQIVND (reference sequence). V was trimmed by 4 bases and J by 2 bases, leaving 10 bases between them. The length of the CDR3 is 14 residues. Here the CDR3 DNA reads TGTGCCAGTAGTAAACTTTTCCTCACAGATACGCAGTATTTT. Translation gives CASSKLFLTDTQYF.

The V and J genes are TRBV5-8 and TRBJ2-2, with 7 nucleotides matching TRBD2. The junction had 4 bases not matched to a gene; V was cut back by 2 bases and J by 3 bases. This CDR3 contains 15 residues. Germline loops: CDR1 SGHTS, CDR2 YDEGEE. As DNA, the CDR3 is TGTGCCAGCAGCTTCAGCGGGATGTACACCGGGGAGCTGTTTTTT. Translated, it gives CASSFSGMYTGELFF.

The chain carries TRBV6-1 and TRBJ2-2; D unresolved. V gave up 1 base and J gave up 6 bases, with 6 bases separating them. The CDR3 contains 13 residues. Per the germline V gene, CDR1 is MNHNS and CDR2 is SASEGT. The CDR3: CASSEGDAGELFF. CDR3 nucleotides: TGTGCCAGCAGTGAAGGCGATGCCGGGGAGCTGTTTTTT.

The rearrangement joins TRBV5-6 to TRBJ1-2; D gene unclear. CDR1 is SGHDT and CDR2 is YYEEEE in the germline V gene. The CDR3 is made up of 13 amino acids. V dropped 3 bases and J dropped 7 bases, with 13 bases sitting between them. CDR3 region: CASSSGSTRGYTF. The CDR3 nucleotides read TGTGCCAGCAGCTCGGGGTCAACACGTGGCTACACCTTC.

The genes are TRBV7-8 and TRBJ2-3, with 7 nucleotides matching TRBD2. The CDR3 has 15 amino acids. Germline CDR1 and CDR2: SGHVS and FQNEAQ. V dropped 3 bases and J dropped 2; count of bases not matched to a gene: 5. CDR3 sequence: CASSLAGAITDTQYF. The CDR3 DNA sequence: TGTGCCAGCAGCTTGGCGGGAGCGATCACAGATACGCAGTATTTT.

The rearrangement joins TRBV6-1 to TRBJ2-5, with a weak D call TRBD1 (6 bases). The last part of the DNA fits TRBJ2-7 better; the J call may be wrong. The CDR3 extends over 14 amino acids. The germline CDR1 and CDR2 sequences are MNHNS and SASEGT. CDR3 sequence reads: CASSELGTPYEQYF. The DNA of the CDR3 is TGTGCCAGCAGTGAACTAGGGACACCTTACGAGCAGTACTTC.

Written as DNA, the CDR3 is TGTGCCAGCAGACACAGGGTAGGGGCGAACACCGGGGAGCTGTTTTTT. This gives the protein CASRHRVGANTGELFF. The chain couples TRBV2 to TRBJ2-2; D possibly corresponds to TRBD1 (6 bases). This CDR3 comprises 16 residues. Germline-derived CDR1 and CDR2 are SNHLY and FYNNEI. V gave up 6 bases and J gave up 0 bases, with 14 bases separating them.

The V gene is TRBV28, the J gene TRBJ1-5; D possibly corresponds to TRBD1 (6 bases). Germline CDR1 reads MDHEN; CDR2 reads SYDVKM. V lost 2 bases and J 9 bases, leaving 11 bases between the germline ends. There are 13 residues in the CDR3. The CDR3 protein is CASSLDRPWPQHF. CDR3 DNA: TGTGCCAGCAGTTTAGACAGGCCATGGCCCCAGCATTTT.

The chain uses TRBV10-1 and TRBJ2-1, with 10 bases identical to TRBD2. V shed 4 bases, J shed 7 bases, and the junction held 7 bases outside the gene matches. The V gene's germline CDR1 is WNHNN and CDR2 SYGVQD (reference sequence). CDR3 length: 15 amino acids. The CDR3 here is CASSGASGSANEQFF. CDR3 nucleotide sequence: TGCGCCAGCAGTGGGGCTAGCGGGAGCGCAAATGAGCAGTTCTTC.

This rearrangement joins TRBV1 to TRBJ2-5; the table's D call of TRBD2 was not tested on the DNA. TRBV1 is a recognized pseudogene. The CDR3 has 17 residues. The CDR3 nucleotides are TGCACCAGCAGCCAAGATCTGGCTAGCGGGAGTCCCGAGACCCAGTACTTC. As protein: CTSSQDLASGSPETQYF.

V is TRBV15 and J is TRBJ2-7; maybe TRBD1 (5 bases). V lost 0 bases, J lost 1 base, and 13 bases lay in between. The CDR3 consists of 16 residues. Germline CDR1 and CDR2: LNHNV and YYDKDF (reference sequence). CDR3 coding DNA: TGTGCCACCAGCAGAGATCTTACTAAGGGGTCCTACGAGCAGTACTTC. It specifies CATSRDLTKGSYEQYF.